The rows below give T cell receptor beta chains drawn from one sample of a study of CD8+ T cells in alopecia areata. Produced via immunoSEQ multiplex PCR; TCRdb's table is partial and in-frame only. The sample has a few hundred thousand clones; 35% to 45% are singletons. The specimen was CD4+ T cells sorted from blood, collected around week 31, from a patient treated with tofacitinib. Receptors originate from a human donor with alopecia areata. Both conserved end residues are part of each CDR3. A D gene is named only where the DNA matches it firmly. Only part of the rows carry a size: once, few, many, or a class if the clone is expanded.

cdr3_aa cdr3_nt clone_size cdr3_length d_call j_call v_call
CASSGPGTGVDEQYF TGTGCCAGCAGCGGACCCGGGACAGGGGTCGACGAGCAGTACTTC - 15 TRBD1 TRBJ2-7 TRBV27
CASSPGPRGYGYTF TGTGCCAGCAGCCCGGGACCCCGCGGGTATGGCTACACCTTC few 14 - TRBJ1-2 TRBV6-5
CASSYNDRGTYEQYF TGCGCCAGCAGCTATAACGACAGGGGGACCTACGAGCAGTACTTC many 15 TRBD1 TRBJ2-7 TRBV5-1
CASSYRGAFSGNTIYF TGTGCCAGCAGCTACCGGGGAGCTTTCTCTGGAAACACCATATATTTT - 16 - TRBJ1-3 TRBV9
CSARTSSGSTYEQYF TGCAGCGCTAGGACATCTAGCGGGAGTACATACGAGCAGTACTTC few 15 TRBD2 TRBJ2-7 TRBV29-1
CAISSRDRGNYEQYF TGTGCCATCAGTTCGAGGGACAGGGGAAACTACGAGCAGTACTTC - 15 TRBD1 TRBJ2-7 TRBV10-3
CASSLAQGDGYTF TGCGCCAGCAGCTTGGCCCAGGGGGATGGCTACACCTTC - 13 TRBD1 TRBJ1-2 TRBV5-1
CASSRGDEQFF TGTGCCAGCTCACGAGGCGATGAGCAGTTCTTC - 11 - TRBJ2-1 TRBV18
CAWRGGYNEQFF TGTGCCTGGAGGGGCGGCTACAATGAGCAGTTCTTC - 12 - TRBJ2-1 TRBV30
CASSLEGGPVAEAFF TGCGCCAGCAGCTTGGAAGGAGGGCCCGTCGCTGAAGCTTTCTTT - 15 - TRBJ1-1 TRBV5-1
CASSLQAGSYTEQFF TGTGCCAGCAGCTTACAAGCGGGGTCTTATACAGAGCAGTTCTTC few 15 TRBD2 TRBJ2-1 TRBV7-2
CASSPRQGINNEQFF TGTGCCAGCTCACCACGACAGGGGATTAACAATGAGCAGTTCTTC many 15 TRBD1 TRBJ2-1 TRBV18
CASSGQGGTDTQYF TGTGCCAGCAGTGGGCAGGGGGGCACAGATACGCAGTATTTT few 14 TRBD1 TRBJ2-3 TRBV6-1
CASSVAKGDTQYF TGTGCCAGCAGCGTAGCTAAAGGAGATACGCAGTATTTT few 13 - TRBJ2-3 TRBV9
CASSLSALWANVLTF TGCGCCAGCAGCCTGAGCGCTCTCTGGGCCAACGTCCTGACTTTC - 15 - TRBJ2-6 TRBV4-1
CASSSPSSYNEQFF TGTGCCAGCAGCTCCCCTAGCTCCTACAATGAGCAGTTCTTC - 14 - TRBJ2-1 TRBV7-8
CASSQESPGWIEQFF TGTGCCAGCAGCCAAGAGTCCCCAGGGTGGATTGAGCAGTTCTTC - 15 - TRBJ2-1 TRBV4-2
CASSYSNTEAFF TGTGCCAGCAGTTACTCGAACACTGAAGCTTTCTTT - 12 - TRBJ1-1 TRBV6-5